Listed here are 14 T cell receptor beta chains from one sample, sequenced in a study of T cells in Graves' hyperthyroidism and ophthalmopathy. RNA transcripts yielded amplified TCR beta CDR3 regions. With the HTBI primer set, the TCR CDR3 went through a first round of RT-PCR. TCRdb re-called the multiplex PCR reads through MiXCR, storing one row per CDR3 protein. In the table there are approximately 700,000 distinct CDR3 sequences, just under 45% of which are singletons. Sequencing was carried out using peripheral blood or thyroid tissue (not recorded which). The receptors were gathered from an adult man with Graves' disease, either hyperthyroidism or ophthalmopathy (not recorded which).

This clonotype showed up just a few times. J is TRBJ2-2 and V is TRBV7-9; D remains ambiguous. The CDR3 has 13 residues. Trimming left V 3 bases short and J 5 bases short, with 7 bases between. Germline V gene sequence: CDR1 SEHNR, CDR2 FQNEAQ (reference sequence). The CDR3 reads CASSFLGTGELFF. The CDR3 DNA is TGTGCCAGCAGCTTTCTGGGAACCGGGGAGCTGTTTTTT.

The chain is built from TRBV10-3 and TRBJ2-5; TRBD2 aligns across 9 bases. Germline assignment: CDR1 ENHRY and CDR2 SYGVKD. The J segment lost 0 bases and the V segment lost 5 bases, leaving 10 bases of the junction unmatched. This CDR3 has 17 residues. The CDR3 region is CAISLGTSRGYQETQYF. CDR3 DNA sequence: TGTGCCATCAGTCTCGGGACTAGCAGGGGCTACCAAGAGACCCAGTACTTC.

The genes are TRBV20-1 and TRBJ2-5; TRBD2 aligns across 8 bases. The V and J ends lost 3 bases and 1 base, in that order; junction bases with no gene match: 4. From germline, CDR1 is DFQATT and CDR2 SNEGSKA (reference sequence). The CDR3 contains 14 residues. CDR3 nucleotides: TGCAGTGCTAGCGCGGGGGGCCTCCAAGAGACCCAGTACTTC. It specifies CSASAGGLQETQYF.

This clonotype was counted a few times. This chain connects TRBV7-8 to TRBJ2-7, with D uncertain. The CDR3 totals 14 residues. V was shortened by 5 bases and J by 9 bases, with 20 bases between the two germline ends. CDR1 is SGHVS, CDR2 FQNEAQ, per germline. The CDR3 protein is CASSPRPTGSRQYF. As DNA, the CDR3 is TGTGCCAGCAGCCCCCGCCCGACTGGTTCACGGCAGTACTTC. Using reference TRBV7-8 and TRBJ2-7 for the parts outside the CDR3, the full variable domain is GAGVSQSPRYKVAKRGQDVALRCDPISGHVSLFWYQQALGQGPEFLTYFQNEAQLDKSGLPSDRFFAERPEGSVSTLKIQRTQQEDSAVYLCASSPRPTGSRQYFGPGTRLTVT.

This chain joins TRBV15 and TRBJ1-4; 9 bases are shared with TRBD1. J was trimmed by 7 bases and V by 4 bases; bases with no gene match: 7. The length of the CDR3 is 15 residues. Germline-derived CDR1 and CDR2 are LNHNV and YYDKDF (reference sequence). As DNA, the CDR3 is TGTGCCACCAGCACCGGGACAGGGTGCACTGAAAAACTGTTTTTT. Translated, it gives CATSTGTGCTEKLFF.

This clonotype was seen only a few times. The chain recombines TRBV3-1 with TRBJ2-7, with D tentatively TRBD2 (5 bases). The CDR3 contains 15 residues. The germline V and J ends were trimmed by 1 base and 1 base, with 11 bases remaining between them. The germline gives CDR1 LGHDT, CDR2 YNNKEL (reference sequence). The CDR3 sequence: CASSQAGSRSYEQYF. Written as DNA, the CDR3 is TGTGCCAGCAGCCAAGCGGGGAGTAGGTCCTACGAGCAGTACTTC.

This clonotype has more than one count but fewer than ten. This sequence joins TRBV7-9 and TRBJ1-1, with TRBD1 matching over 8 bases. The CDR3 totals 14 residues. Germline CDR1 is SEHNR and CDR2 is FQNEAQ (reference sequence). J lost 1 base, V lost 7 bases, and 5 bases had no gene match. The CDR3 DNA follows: TGTGCCAGCATCGCGACAGGGGAGAACACTGAAGCTTTCTTT. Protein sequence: CASIATGENTEAFF.

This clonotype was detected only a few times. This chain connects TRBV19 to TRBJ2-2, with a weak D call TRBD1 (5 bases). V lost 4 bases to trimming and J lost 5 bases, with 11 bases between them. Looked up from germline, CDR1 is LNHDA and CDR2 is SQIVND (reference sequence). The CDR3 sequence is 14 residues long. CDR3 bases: TGTGCCAGTAGTACTCTGACAGCTACCGGGGAGCTGTTTTTT. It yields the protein CASSTLTATGELFF.

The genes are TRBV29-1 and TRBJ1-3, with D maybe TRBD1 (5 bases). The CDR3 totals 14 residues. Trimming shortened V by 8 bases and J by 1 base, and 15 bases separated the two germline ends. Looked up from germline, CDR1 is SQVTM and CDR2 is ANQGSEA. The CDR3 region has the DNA TGCAGCTCGACCGGGACCCATTCTGGAAACACCATATATTTT. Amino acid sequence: CSSTGTHSGNTIYF.

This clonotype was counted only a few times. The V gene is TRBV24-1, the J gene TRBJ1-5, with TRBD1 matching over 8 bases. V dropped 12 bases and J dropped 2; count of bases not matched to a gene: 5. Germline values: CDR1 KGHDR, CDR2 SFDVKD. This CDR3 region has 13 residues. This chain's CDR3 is CAASTGGNQPQHF. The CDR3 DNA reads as TGTGCCGCCTCGACAGGGGGCAATCAGCCCCAGCATTTT.

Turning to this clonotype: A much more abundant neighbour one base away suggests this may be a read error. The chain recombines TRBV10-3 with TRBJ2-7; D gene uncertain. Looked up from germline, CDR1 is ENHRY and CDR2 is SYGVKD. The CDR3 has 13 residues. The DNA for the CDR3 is TGTGCCATCAGTCCTCTAGGCACCTACAAGCAGTACTTC. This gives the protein CAISPLGTYKQYF.

The CDR3 nucleotides are TGTGCCAGCAGTTACTCGAAAGGGGGCCCTGAAGCTTTCTTT. Translating gives CASSYSKGGPEAFF. The V call is TRBV6-5, the J call TRBJ1-1, with 7 bases matching TRBD1. The trim removed 0 bases at V and 6 bases at J, leaving 4 bases unmatched. From germline, CDR1 is MNHEY and CDR2 SVGAGI. CDR3 size: 14 residues.

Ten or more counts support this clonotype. CDR3 DNA: TGCAGCGGACTGGGACAGGGCTATGGCTACACCATATATTTT. The encoded protein is CSGLGQGYGYTIYF. This chain joins TRBV29-1 and TRBJ1-3; 9 positions agree with TRBD1. The CDR3 is 14 residues long. The germline V gene encodes CDR1 SQVTM and CDR2 ANQGSEA. V trimming: 7 bases; J trimming: 8 bases; junction bases outside the gene matches: 12.

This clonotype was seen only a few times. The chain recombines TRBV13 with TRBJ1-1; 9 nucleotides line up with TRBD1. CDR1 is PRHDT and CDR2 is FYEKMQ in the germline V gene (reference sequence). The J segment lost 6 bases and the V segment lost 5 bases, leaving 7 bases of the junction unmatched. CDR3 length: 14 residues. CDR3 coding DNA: TGTGCCAGCAGCCCCGGGACAGGGATTGCTGAAGCTTTCTTT. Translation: CASSPGTGIAEAFF. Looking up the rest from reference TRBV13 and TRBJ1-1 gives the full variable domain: AAGVIQSPRHLIKEKRETATLKCYPIPRHDTVYWYQQGPGQDPQFLISFYEKMQSDKGSIPDRFSAQQFSDYHSELNMSSLELGDSALYFCASSPGTGIAEAFFGQGTRLTVV.